This T cell receptor (beta chain) was profiled in a study of tumor-infiltrating lymphocytes in primary liver carcinoma. Overall study context: Patients, male and female, were 30 to 69 years old.

V lost 4 bases, J lost 6 bases, and 11 bases stayed unmatched. Germline CDR1 MDHEN, CDR2 SYDVKM. CDR3 size: 16 residues. Co-extraction of both nucleic acids (RNA and DNA) used roughly 19-33 mg of unsorted bulk tissue. Tumors were each sampled at five separate regions. A remark on this clonotype: Antigen: not known. The CDR3 end shows no conserved phenylalanine or tryptophan, and so a read error is likely.

The researchers produced TCR beta cDNA from around 500 ng total RNA with a constant-region primer. Three-round nested multiplex PCR performed with slightly modified ARM-PCR produced the TCR beta libraries. With TRBV1-TRBV30 forward primers and a C-beta reverse primer, the first two PCR rounds were run for approximately 9 cycles each. MiXCR, run by TCRdb on the multiplex PCR reads, gives a single entry per CDR3 protein. Among about 100,000 distinct CDR3 sequences listed, approximately 70% were seen once. Findings of the study overall: A small share of top clones, only about 8-25%, was found in all five tumor regions. In tumor-adjacent and tumor-blood pairs, overlap was lower than in tumor region pairs.

This chain links TRBV28 with TRBJ2-3; TRBD1 matches at 9 bases. The material sequenced was liver tumor tissue from sampling region 2. Specified subset: tumor region T2, inferior pole. The sequence was collected from a woman aged 60 to 75 with primary liver carcinoma and hepatitis B virus infection. The chain's CDR3 is CASSSPDWTGADTQYL. The CDR3 region has the DNA TGTGCCAGCAGTTCCCCCGACTGGACAGGGGCTGATACGCAGTATCTT.